This is a list of T cell receptor beta chains from one sample in a study of blood T cell repertoires in COVID-19. Only in-frame clones appear in the TCRdb table, and some are missing; sequencing was by immunoSEQ multiplex PCR. This table has around 19,000 clones, around 79% appearing once. Sequenced sample: peripheral blood. The receptor source for this set is an elderly man with acute or convalescent COVID-19. Both conserved end residues are part of each CDR3. The D gene is left open where the match is weak. A clone size is listed for some rows: how often the clone was seen (once, few, many), or a class if it is expanded.

CDR3 protein: CASSFKGGGRQGAHSTF
CDR3 DNA: TGTGCCAGCAGCTTTAAAGGCGGCGGGAGACAGGGGGCGCATAGCACCTTC
D gene: TRBD1
clone size: -
V gene: TRBV7-2
J gene: TRBJ1-2

CDR3 protein: CASSYWTGGTEAFF
CDR3 DNA: TGCGCCAGCAGCTATTGGACAGGGGGCACTGAAGCTTTCTTT
D gene: TRBD1
clone size: -
V gene: TRBV5-1
J gene: TRBJ1-1

CDR3 protein: CASSPTGVVETQYF
CDR3 DNA: TGTGCCAGCAGCCCTACAGGGGTCGTAGAGACCCAGTACTTC
D gene: TRBD1
clone size: -
V gene: TRBV11-2
J gene: TRBJ2-5

CDR3 protein: CASSLDSATNEKLFF
CDR3 DNA: TGTGCCAGCAGCCTAGACAGTGCAACTAATGAAAAACTGTTTTTT
D gene: -
clone size: -
V gene: TRBV7-2
J gene: TRBJ1-4

CDR3 protein: CASSYLSAMMGRSTDTQYF
CDR3 DNA: TGTGCCAGCAGTTACCTTAGCGCGATGATGGGGAGGAGCACAGATACGCAGTATTTT
D gene: -
clone size: -
V gene: TRBV6-2/TRBV6-3
J gene: TRBJ2-3

CDR3 protein: CASSIRGYEQYF
CDR3 DNA: TGTGCCAGTAGCATACGGGGGTACGAGCAGTACTTC
D gene: -
clone size: -
V gene: TRBV19
J gene: TRBJ2-7

CDR3 protein: CASSRGGQGFNEQFF
CDR3 DNA: TGTGCCAGCAGCCGCGGAGGACAGGGATTCAATGAGCAGTTCTTC
D gene: TRBD1
clone size: -
V gene: TRBV6-5
J gene: TRBJ2-1

CDR3 protein: CATSRGGGMGLAASSYNEQFF
CDR3 DNA: TGTGCCACCAGCAGAGGGGGGGGAATGGGCTTAGCGGCTAGCTCCTACAATGAGCAGTTCTTC
D gene: TRBD2
clone size: -
V gene: TRBV15
J gene: TRBJ2-1

CDR3 protein: CASSLGSGRASQETQYF
CDR3 DNA: TGTGCCAGCAGCTTAGGTAGCGGGAGGGCCAGTCAAGAGACCCAGTACTTC
D gene: TRBD2
clone size: once
V gene: TRBV7-3
J gene: TRBJ2-5

CDR3 protein: CASSPPIVRVTGELFF
CDR3 DNA: TGTGCCAGCTCACCACCGATCGTGAGGGTGACCGGGGAGCTGTTTTTT
D gene: -
clone size: -
V gene: TRBV18
J gene: TRBJ2-2

CDR3 protein: CASSPGLASANEQFF
CDR3 DNA: TGCGCCAGCAGCCCTGGACTAGCGTCGGCCAATGAGCAGTTCTTC
D gene: TRBD2
clone size: -
V gene: TRBV5-1
J gene: TRBJ2-1

CDR3 protein: CSARTGTGGEQYF
CDR3 DNA: TGCAGCGCCAGGACCGGGACAGGGGGCGAGCAGTACTTC
D gene: TRBD1
clone size: few
V gene: TRBV29-1
J gene: TRBJ2-7

CDR3 protein: CASSVARWRLEETQYF
CDR3 DNA: TGTGCCAGCAGTGTGGCTCGCTGGAGATTAGAAGAGACCCAGTACTTC
D gene: -
clone size: -
V gene: TRBV2
J gene: TRBJ2-5

CDR3 protein: CASSGTLAGVGNEQFF
CDR3 DNA: TGTGCCAGCAGTGGAACACTAGCGGGAGTTGGAAATGAGCAGTTCTTC
D gene: TRBD2
clone size: once
V gene: TRBV6-1
J gene: TRBJ2-1

CDR3 protein: CASSTVGGWSNQPQHF
CDR3 DNA: TGTGCCAGTAGTACCGTGGGGGGGTGGAGCAATCAGCCCCAGCATTTT
D gene: -
clone size: -
V gene: TRBV19
J gene: TRBJ1-5

CDR3 protein: CASSYTGSSYEQYF
CDR3 DNA: TGTGCCAGCAGCTACACAGGGAGCTCCTACGAGCAGTACTTC
D gene: -
clone size: -
V gene: TRBV7-8
J gene: TRBJ2-7

CDR3 protein: CASSFDPGQGGTSLHF
CDR3 DNA: TGCGCCAGCAGCTTCGACCCGGGACAGGGAGGGACATCCCTCCACTTT
D gene: TRBD1
clone size: -
V gene: TRBV5-1
J gene: TRBJ1-6

CDR3 protein: CASSHETGVGQPQHF
CDR3 DNA: TGCGCCAGCAGCCACGAAACAGGGGTTGGTCAGCCCCAGCATTTT
D gene: TRBD1
clone size: -
V gene: TRBV4-3
J gene: TRBJ1-5

CDR3 protein: CASSLTATSSYNEQFF
CDR3 DNA: TGCGCCAGCAGCTTGACAGCTACTAGCTCCTACAATGAGCAGTTCTTC
D gene: -
clone size: -
V gene: TRBV5-1
J gene: TRBJ2-1

CDR3 protein: CASSLESGWASGIYTDTQYF
CDR3 DNA: TGTGCCAGCAGCTTAGAATCCGGTTGGGCTAGCGGGATTTACACAGATACGCAGTATTTT
D gene: TRBD2
clone size: -
V gene: TRBV13
J gene: TRBJ2-3

CDR3 protein: CASSLGGKRNEQFF
CDR3 DNA: TGTGCCAGCAGCTTGGGCGGGAAGAGGAATGAGCAGTTCTTC
D gene: -
clone size: once
V gene: TRBV11-3
J gene: TRBJ2-1

CDR3 protein: CATWDRVSNQPQHF
CDR3 DNA: TGTGCCACCTGGGACAGGGTCAGCAATCAGCCCCAGCATTTT
D gene: TRBD1
clone size: -
V gene: TRBV10-3
J gene: TRBJ1-5

CDR3 protein: CASTPDPGGNQPQHF
CDR3 DNA: TGTGCCAGTACCCCGGACCCGGGGGGCAATCAGCCCCAGCATTTT
D gene: -
clone size: -
V gene: TRBV19
J gene: TRBJ1-5

CDR3 protein: CASSLGRAGIGETQYF
CDR3 DNA: TGTGCCAGCAGCTTAGGTCGAGCGGGAATTGGAGAGACCCAGTACTTC
D gene: TRBD2
clone size: once
V gene: TRBV7-2
J gene: TRBJ2-5

CDR3 protein: CASSLYGTSGRTSDTQYF
CDR3 DNA: TGTGCCAGCAGCTTGTACGGGACTAGCGGGAGGACATCAGATACGCAGTATTTT
D gene: TRBD2
clone size: -
V gene: TRBV11-2
J gene: TRBJ2-3

CDR3 protein: CASNTGKAKNIQYF
CDR3 DNA: TGTGCCAGCAATACAGGGAAGGCCAAAAACATTCAGTACTTC
D gene: -
clone size: few
V gene: TRBV19
J gene: TRBJ2-4

CDR3 protein: CASSRDLAGAGETQYF
CDR3 DNA: TGTGCCAGCAGCCGGGATTTAGCGGGAGCTGGAGAGACCCAGTACTTC
D gene: TRBD2
clone size: -
V gene: TRBV7-9
J gene: TRBJ2-5

CDR3 protein: CASSHPGLNNEQFF
CDR3 DNA: TGCGCCAGCAGCCATCCGGGACTCAACAATGAGCAGTTCTTC
D gene: -
clone size: -
V gene: TRBV4-3
J gene: TRBJ2-1

CDR3 protein: CATSKRTPGAVNSGNTIYF
CDR3 DNA: TGTGCCACCAGCAAGAGAACACCAGGGGCAGTAAACTCTGGAAACACCATATATTTT
D gene: -
clone size: -
V gene: TRBV15
J gene: TRBJ1-3

CDR3 protein: CASGFGTGRETQYF
CDR3 DNA: TGTGCTAGTGGGTTTGGGACAGGGCGGGAGACCCAGTACTTC
D gene: TRBD1
clone size: -
V gene: TRBV12-5
J gene: TRBJ2-5

CDR3 protein: CASRVTGLGNTIYF
CDR3 DNA: TGTGCCAGTCGGGTCACAGGGCTGGGAAACACCATATATTTT
D gene: -
clone size: -
V gene: TRBV11-2
J gene: TRBJ1-3

CDR3 protein: CASSPRTSGRSTDTQYF
CDR3 DNA: TGTGCCAGCAGCCCGCGGACTAGCGGGAGAAGCACAGATACGCAGTATTTT
D gene: TRBD2
clone size: -
V gene: TRBV7-2
J gene: TRBJ2-3

CDR3 protein: CASSQEVGTSGRLGTQYF
CDR3 DNA: TGCGCCAGCAGCCAAGAAGTCGGGACTAGCGGGAGGCTCGGGACCCAGTACTTC
D gene: TRBD2
clone size: -
V gene: TRBV4-3
J gene: TRBJ2-5

CDR3 protein: CASSLRGTGGNSYRNQPQHF
CDR3 DNA: TGTGCCAGCAGCTTACGCGGGACAGGGGGCAATTCGTATCGCAATCAGCCCCAGCATTTT
D gene: TRBD1
clone size: -
V gene: TRBV13
J gene: TRBJ1-5

CDR3 protein: CATSTGTVRNEKLFF
CDR3 DNA: TGTGCCACCAGCACCGGAACAGTGAGAAATGAAAAACTGTTTTTT
D gene: -
clone size: once
V gene: TRBV15
J gene: TRBJ1-4

CDR3 protein: CASRLLVDTQYF
CDR3 DNA: TGTGCAAGTCGCTTACTTGTAGATACGCAGTATTTT
D gene: -
clone size: -
V gene: TRBV12-2
J gene: TRBJ2-3

CDR3 protein: CASSYGRSGNYEQYF
CDR3 DNA: TGTGCCAGCAGTTACGGGCGAAGCGGGAACTACGAGCAGTACTTC
D gene: TRBD2
clone size: -
V gene: TRBV6-5
J gene: TRBJ2-7